These 4 T cell receptor beta chains were all obtained from the same sample, sequenced in a study of shared clonotypes between healthy human individuals. Sequencing used immunoSEQ multiplex PCR; TCRdb keeps in-frame clones, though not all of them. The data show over 1.5 million clones, nearly 99% seen once. The sequenced sample was naive CD4+ T cells sorted from blood. Subset reported: CD45RA+ positively selected. The receptors here all came from a man younger than 45 in good health.

About this clone: Other nucleotide sequences in the sample specify the same CDR3. The chain joins TRBV5-1 to TRBJ1-5, with no clear D. The CDR3 loop spans 14 amino acids. Germline assignment: CDR1 SGHRS and CDR2 YFSETQ. Trimming left V 0 bases short and J 0 bases short, with 4 bases between. The CDR3 nucleotides are TGCGCCAGCAGCTTGGGCGGTAGCAATCAGCCCCAGCATTTT. Its translation is CASSLGGSNQPQHF.

The chain carries TRBV5-1 and TRBJ2-5; tentatively, D is TRBD2 (6 bases). Per the germline V gene, CDR1 is SGHRS and CDR2 is YFSETQ. Trimming removed 0 bases from V and 5 bases from J, with 17 bases in between. The CDR3 is 16 residues long. Written as DNA, the CDR3 is TGCGCCAGCAGCTTGGGCGGGACCGACGAAATGGAGACCCAGTACTTC. This translates into CASSLGGTDEMETQYF.

V is TRBV28 and J is TRBJ1-5, with unresolved D. CDR3 size: 16 residues. Trimming removed 3 bases at V and 4 bases at J, with 16 bases between. Germline V lookup: CDR1 MDHEN, CDR2 SYDVKM. CDR3 residues: CASSLMGGRDNQPQHF. The CDR3 bases are TGTGCCAGCAGTTTGATGGGAGGTAGGGATAATCAGCCCCAGCATTTT. The full variable domain, with the rest looked up from reference TRBV28 and TRBJ1-5, is DVKVTQSSRYLVKRTGEKVFLECVQDMDHENMFWYRQDPGLGLRLIYFSYDVKMKEKGDIPEGYSVSREKKERFSLILESASTNQTSMYLCASSLMGGRDNQPQHFGDGTRLSIL.

The genes are TRBV5-1 and TRBJ2-7; 8 bases match TRBD1. The CDR3 is made up of 15 amino acids. Germline V gene data show CDR1 as SGHRS and CDR2 as YFSETQ. V trimming: 4 bases; J trimming: 1 base; junction bases outside the gene matches: 7. The CDR3 DNA follows: TGCGCCAGCAGCCGAGACAGGGGATCTTCCTACGAGCAGTACTTC. This codes for CASSRDRGSSYEQYF.